A selection of T cell receptor beta chains follows, all from one sample in a study of CD8+ T cells in alopecia areata. The protocol was immunoSEQ multiplex PCR, while the TCRdb copy is restricted to in-frame clones and leaves out a portion. The sample holds about 270,000 clones, 60% seen once. The source material was CD4+ T cells sorted from blood, sampled at approximately week 52, from a patient treated with tofacitinib. These receptor sequences come from a human donor with alopecia areata. The CDR3 runs from the conserved cysteine through the conserved F or W. Fields, in order: J gene, V gene, D gene, clone size, CDR3 DNA, CDR3 protein. D genes are given only for firm matches. Some rows have no size entry. The others give once, few or many, or a class for an expanded clone.

TRBJ1-2,TRBV9,.,.,TGTGCCAGCAGCCCGCGATCCGGCGGACGCTACACCTTC,CASSPRSGGRYTF
TRBJ2-7,TRBV7-7,.,.,TGTGCTAGCAGCTTAGAGGCGGCAGGTGGTAGCGAGCAGTACTTC,CASSLEAAGGSEQYF
TRBJ2-3,TRBV5-1,.,.,TGCGCCAGCAGCCCCTTGGCCACAGGCGGCGATACGCAGTATTTT,CASSPLATGGDTQYF
TRBJ2-5,TRBV12-5,.,.,TGTGCTAGTGGCCGTTCTTTACAAGAGACCCAGTACTTC,CASGRSLQETQYF
TRBJ2-5,TRBV7-6,.,.,TGTGCCAGCAGCTGGCCGGGGGAGACCCAGTACTTC,CASSWPGETQYF
TRBJ2-6,TRBV30,.,.,TGTGCCTGGAGTTTAGGGGGCTCTGGGGCCAACGTCCTGACTTTC,CAWSLGGSGANVLTF
TRBJ1-2,TRBV7-2,.,.,TGTGCCAGCAGCTTAGTACCGGCGGGCTACACCTTC,CASSLVPAGYTF
TRBJ2-3,TRBV30,TRBD2,.,TGTGCCTGGAGTAGGGCTAGCGGTATAGATACGCAGTATTTT,CAWSRASGIDTQYF
TRBJ2-3,TRBV21-1,.,.,TGTGCCAGCAGCAAAATGGCCGGAGCAGATACGCAGTATTTT,CASSKMAGADTQYF
TRBJ2-7,TRBV2,TRBD2,once,TGTGCCATCTGCCTAGCGGGGGGAAAAGAGCAGTACTTC,CAICLAGGKEQYF
TRBJ2-2,TRBV5-1,.,.,TGCGCCAGCAGCTTGGTCAGGGCGAACACCGGGGAGCTGTTTTTT,CASSLVRANTGELFF
TRBJ2-5,TRBV2,.,few,TGTGCCAGCAGTGCGACTGTAAAAGAGACCCAGTACTTC,CASSATVKETQYF
TRBJ1-1,TRBV27,.,.,TGTGCCAGCAGTTTATCGAGGGATATGCTGGGGATCGCCTCTGAAGCTTTCTTT,CASSLSRDMLGIASEAFF
TRBJ2-7,TRBV5-1,.,.,TGCGCCAGCAGCGAAGGAGGACAGACCTACGAGCAGTACTTC,CASSEGGQTYEQYF
TRBJ2-5,TRBV4-3,.,.,TGCGCCAGCAGCCCCTTGGGGGTACAAGAGACCCAGTACTTC,CASSPLGVQETQYF
TRBJ1-5,TRBV2,TRBD1,few,TGTGCCAGCAGTGGAGGACAGGGTCTTACCCGGAATCAGCCCCAGCATTTT,CASSGGQGLTRNQPQHF
TRBJ2-1,TRBV29-1,TRBD1,.,TGCAGCGTTGAGAGGGACAGGACCCACAATGAGCAGTTCTTC,CSVERDRTHNEQFF
TRBJ2-7,TRBV5-4,TRBD2,.,TGTGCCAGCAGTCTGGGCCTGGCGGGGGGCTACGAGCAGTACTTC,CASSLGLAGGYEQYF
TRBJ2-3,TRBV30,.,.,TGTGCCTGTTCGCGACAGATAACATATACGCAGTATTTT,CACSRQITYTQYF
TRBJ1-5,TRBV7-9,TRBD1,few,TGTGCCAGCAGCTCCGGACAGGGGGATAGCAATCAGCCCCAGCATTTT,CASSSGQGDSNQPQHF
TRBJ2-3,TRBV5-1,.,.,TGCGCCAGCAGCTTGCGGGTAGGGCAAGATACGCAGTATTTT,CASSLRVGQDTQYF
TRBJ2-5,TRBV15,.,.,TGTGCCACCAGCAGAGACGAGACCCAGTACTTC,CATSRDETQYF
TRBJ2-1,TRBV5-1,TRBD2,.,TGCGCCAGCAGCTCTAGCGGGGCAAATGAGCAGTTCTTC,CASSSSGANEQFF
TRBJ1-5,TRBV7-9,TRBD1,.,TGTGCCAGCAGCCTCACAGGGGGCGGTCAGCCCCAGCATTTT,CASSLTGGGQPQHF
TRBJ1-2,TRBV25-1,.,.,TGTGCCAGCAGTGGGACGGACACTAATGGCTACACCTTC,CASSGTDTNGYTF
TRBJ2-7,TRBV5-1,.,.,TGCGCCAGCAGCTCCTCGACGGGCTCCTACGAGCAGTACTTC,CASSSSTGSYEQYF
TRBJ2-1,TRBV19,TRBD1,few,TGTGCCAGTAGTATCGGACAGGGGGCAAACAATGAGCAGTTCTTC,CASSIGQGANNEQFF
TRBJ1-5,TRBV12-5,TRBD1,.,TGTGCTAGTGGTCAGGGACAGGGGGTTCAGCCCCAGCATTTT,CASGQGQGVQPQHF
TRBJ2-7,TRBV29-1,.,.,TGCAGCGTTGAAGGAGTAGAATACGAGCAGTACTTC,CSVEGVEYEQYF